This T cell receptor (beta chain) emerged from a study of blood T cell repertoires in COVID-19. The repertoire was sequenced with immunoSEQ multiplex PCR; TCRdb's copy has only in-frame clones and lacks some. The sample comprises some 130,000 clones, around 89% of which are singletons, and more than 3.5% rests with the top ten. The CDR3 length is 16 residues. The J segment lost 6 bases and the V segment lost 3 bases, leaving 10 bases of the junction unmatched. Germline V gene sequence: CDR1 SGHTS, CDR2 YDEGEE. The source is a man between 60 and 75 years old with COVID-19, enrolled during active disease. The sample taken for sequencing was peripheral blood. This chain connects TRBV5-8 to TRBJ2-1, with TRBD1 identical over 9 bases. In DNA form, the CDR3 reads TGTGCCAGCAGCTGGACAGGGGCCGGCCTTACCAATGAGCAGTTCTTC. Protein product: CASSWTGAGLTNEQFF.